The clone carrying this T cell receptor (beta chain) was seen a few times. The target antigen is unknown. The PCR contained 60 Vbeta and 13 Jbeta primers. Only in-frame clones appear in the TCRdb table, and some are missing; sequencing was by immunoSEQ multiplex PCR. The profile shows about 100,000 clones, around 75% of them singletons. This record comes from a study of cytomegalovirus exposure and HLA in healthy donors. Trimming removed 7 bases from V and 4 bases from J, with 13 bases in between. The CDR3 sequence is 14 residues long. Germline V gene lookup returns CDR1 SGHTA and CDR2 FQGNSA. Study-wide points: One variant, a missense change in DCLRE1C, was linked in a later analysis to TCR beta V- and J-gene trimming. The CMV antigen specificity of a few CMV-associated chains was confirmed through in vitro analysis. Relative to equally common others, HLA-associated TCR beta chains showed greater clonal expansion in a later analysis.

Sequenced sample: PBMCs. This receptor was obtained from a male donor in good health and CMV-seropositive. The rearrangement uses TRBV7-2 and TRBJ2-2; D is perhaps TRBD2 (5 bases). In nucleotides, the CDR3 is TGTGCCAGCACAAGAGTACGGGGCACCGGGGAGCTGTTTTTT. This encodes CASTRVRGTGELFF.